This T cell receptor (beta chain) was profiled in a study of T cells in Graves' hyperthyroidism and ophthalmopathy (dated by TCRdb to the late 2010s). Notes on the research overall: Peripheral blood was collected at initial diagnosis, before any treatment. To identify TCR V-J signatures that set the groups apart, the researchers used a discovery cohort of 100 patients, made up of 43 with Graves' ophthalmopathy and about 60 with stable Graves' hyperthyroidism. Prospective prediction of ophthalmopathy was tested in an independent validation cohort of approximately 18 hyperthyroidism patients and some 17 patients who later progressed to ophthalmopathy. The approximately 100 discovery patients were randomly divided into training and test sets at a 7:3 ratio. In six Graves' hyperthyroidism patients, the study also compared T-cell repertoires from thyroid tissue with T-cell repertoires from blood. After blood sampling, hyperthyroidism patients were treated with methimazole at a starting dose of 30 mg daily, and ophthalmopathy patients were treated with high-dose intravenous methylprednisolone. TCR Vbeta CDR3 sequencing of 135 peripheral blood samples (43 ophthalmopathy, about 80 hyperthyroidism and approximately 17 progressor patients) is reported in the paper. Results the study describes overall, beyond this receptor: Sample size was not statistically predetermined, and investigators were not blinded to group allocation. In validation, progression to ophthalmopathy was predicted by the model with around 70% sensitivity and 72.22% specificity, a median of about 6.8 months before onset. In cross-validation, a model built on a 13 V-J signature told ophthalmopathy apart from stable hyperthyroidism with approximately 91% sensitivity and approximately 81% specificity, and in testing the same model reached 80%/75%. Most expanded thyroid clonotypes (frequency above 0.001) were also detected in blood, suggesting blood repertoires may reflect thyroid immune responses.

Comments on this clonotype: Its specific antigen is unknown. Nothing much larger sits one base from this clone, and base qualities are not available.

Per the germline V gene, SNHLY is the CDR1 and FYNNEI is the CDR2. V is trimmed back by 7 bases and J by 6 bases, and the junction contains 9 bases that no gene match accounts for. From its cysteine to its phenylalanine, the CDR3 spans 15 amino acids. The only DNA kept is the CDR3, 45 bases in frame from the first base. The TCR beta CDR3 regions were amplified from RNA transcripts. The first round of RT-PCR for the TCR CDR3 was performed with the HTBI primer set and the Qiagen OneStep RT-PCR kit. A second multiplex PCR round built the libraries, followed by size selection and purification. The libraries were sequenced on an Illumina HiSeq2000 using paired-end 100 bp reads. Regarding the original processing steps: SOAPnuke was used to process the raw data, with reads discarded if the reads contained adapters or uncalled bases, had a mean Phred below 15, or lacked an exact constant-primer or identifier match. High-quality paired reads were merged with COPE v1.2.5, and unique nucleotide sequences were defined as clonotypes. MiTCR v1.1 was used to align clonotypes to the IMGT TRBV, TRBD and TRBJ reference segments. Analysis was restricted to V-J combinations with a frequency above 0.0001, which covered approximately 99% of repertoires. The TCS score was defined as the ratio of F50 (clonal expansion) to E x V (chaos), calculated using BLOSUM62-based TCRdist between CDR3 peptides within each V-J. Welch's t-statistics and random forest reduced fewer than 550 V-J features to around 14, which were used in a naive Bayes classifier (R e1071). TCRdb reprocessing: public reads trimmed at Q25 with fastp, clones called with MiXCR, in-frame beta chains kept. Records with the same CDR3 protein are collapsed into one entry carrying the most frequent genes and DNA. Here the V and J calls rest on TCRdb's processing, not on the authors' analysis. Counted in this sample were about 600,000 distinct CDR3 sequences; 15% to 20% of them appeared once. The ten largest clonotypes hold less than 3.5% of the sample.

Moderately to severely active disease, a Clinical Activity Score of at least 3, a NOSPECS grade of at least 4, and a duration under 3 months were present in ophthalmopathy patients. The study excluded patients with uncontrolled infections, other autoimmune diseases, pregnancy or lactation. Diagnoses relied on clinical symptoms, serum thyroxine and TRAb, thyroid ultrasound and orbital computed tomography. PBMCs were separated from 10 ml of fresh peripheral blood using Ficoll-Paque density gradient centrifugation. Total RNA was extracted using Trizol reagent, and RNA quality was assessed on an Agilent 2100 Bioanalyzer.

The chain is made from TRBV2 and TRBJ2-1; 10 junctional bases match TRBD1. The source material was blood. The receptor's source is a woman in her thirties or forties with Graves' ophthalmopathy. The DNA sequence follows: TGTGCCAGCAACGCCGGGACAGGGGCCCTCAATGAGCAGTTCTTC. Translated, this gives CASNAGTGALNEQFF.